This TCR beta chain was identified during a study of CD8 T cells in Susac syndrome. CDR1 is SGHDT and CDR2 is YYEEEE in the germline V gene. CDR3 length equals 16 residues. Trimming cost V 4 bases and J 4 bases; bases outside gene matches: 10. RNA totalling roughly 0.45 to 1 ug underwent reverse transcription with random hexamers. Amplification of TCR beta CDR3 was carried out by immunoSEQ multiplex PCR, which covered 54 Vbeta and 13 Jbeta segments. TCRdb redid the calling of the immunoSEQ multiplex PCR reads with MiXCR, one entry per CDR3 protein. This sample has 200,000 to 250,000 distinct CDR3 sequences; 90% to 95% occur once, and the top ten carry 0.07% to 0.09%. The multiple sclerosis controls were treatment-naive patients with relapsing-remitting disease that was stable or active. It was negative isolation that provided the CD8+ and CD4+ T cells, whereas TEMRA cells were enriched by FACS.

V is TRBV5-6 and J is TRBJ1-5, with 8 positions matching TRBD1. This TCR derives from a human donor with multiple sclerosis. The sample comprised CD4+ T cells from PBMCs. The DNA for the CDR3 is TGTGCCAGCAGCACCCGGACAGGGATTGGGAATCAGCCCCAGCATTTT. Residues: CASSTRTGIGNQPQHF.